This TCR beta chain was sequenced during a study of T cells in Graves' hyperthyroidism and ophthalmopathy. Authors of the study amplified TCR beta CDR3 regions from RNA transcripts. With the HTBI primer set, the TCR CDR3 went through a first round of RT-PCR. One entry per CDR3 protein results from TCRdb running MiXCR on the multiplex PCR reads. The table includes 600,000 to 650,000 distinct CDR3 sequences, roughly 20% detected once. This clonotype was seen many times. Sequences were obtained from blood. The sequence was obtained from a man aged 30 to 45 with Graves' ophthalmopathy.

The CDR3 DNA sequence: TGTGCCAGCAGCTTAGATTGGGACAGGAGCTCCTACGAGCAGTACTTC. This encodes CASSLDWDRSSYEQYF. This sequence joins TRBV7-2 and TRBJ2-7; TRBD1 matches at 8 bases. Germline values: CDR1 SGHTA, CDR2 FQGNSA. CDR3 length: 16 residues. The trim removed 1 base at V and 0 bases at J, leaving 5 bases unmatched.